This TCR beta chain came from a study of CD8 T cells in Susac syndrome. Notes on the study in general: Acknowledgment was made by the study that its TCR sequencing and HLA analysis involved a relatively small number of individuals.

TCR beta sequences were obtained from blood CD8+ and CD4+ T cells. Negative isolation yielded CD4+ and CD8+ T cells, and FACS enriched TEMRA cells. Roughly 0.45 to 1 ug RNA was reverse transcribed with random hexamers. With immunoSEQ multiplex PCR, TCR beta CDR3 was amplified across 54 Vbeta and 13 Jbeta. From the immunoSEQ multiplex PCR reads, TCRdb called clonotypes with MiXCR, one entry per CDR3 protein. The sample shows some 22,000 distinct CDR3 sequences, around 94% of them seen only once. The germline V gene has CDR1 SQVTM and CDR2 ANQGSEA. Trimming took 3 bases from V and 6 from J, leaving 9 bases between them. The CDR3 loop spans 11 amino acids. Comment on this clonotype: Antigen: not known.

The clonotype was recovered from a human donor in good health. Sequenced material: CD8+ T cells from PBMCs. The chain recombines TRBV29-1 with TRBJ2-7; D is ambiguous. DNA for the CDR3: TGCAGCGTTGACAGGTCAGGCGAGCAGTACTTC. Its translation is CSVDRSGEQYF.